This T cell receptor (beta chain) emerged from a study of technical replicates of blood from several donors. The CDR3 sequence is 13 residues long. Germline lookup yields CDR1 SGHVS and CDR2 FQNEAQ. V lost 5 bases to trimming and J lost 2 bases, with 8 bases between them. Measured with immunoSEQ multiplex PCR; TCRdb has only the in-frame clones, and not every one. The sample holds 60,000 or so clones; around 97% are singletons and the top ten take approximately 0.21%. J is TRBJ2-3 and V is TRBV7-8; the D is unclear. This clonotype was obtained from a human donor in good health. Sequenced sample: T cells isolated from PBMCs. CDR3 sequence reads: CASSTTYTDTQYF. The CDR3 bases are TGTGCCAGCAGCACTACTTACACAGATACGCAGTATTTT.